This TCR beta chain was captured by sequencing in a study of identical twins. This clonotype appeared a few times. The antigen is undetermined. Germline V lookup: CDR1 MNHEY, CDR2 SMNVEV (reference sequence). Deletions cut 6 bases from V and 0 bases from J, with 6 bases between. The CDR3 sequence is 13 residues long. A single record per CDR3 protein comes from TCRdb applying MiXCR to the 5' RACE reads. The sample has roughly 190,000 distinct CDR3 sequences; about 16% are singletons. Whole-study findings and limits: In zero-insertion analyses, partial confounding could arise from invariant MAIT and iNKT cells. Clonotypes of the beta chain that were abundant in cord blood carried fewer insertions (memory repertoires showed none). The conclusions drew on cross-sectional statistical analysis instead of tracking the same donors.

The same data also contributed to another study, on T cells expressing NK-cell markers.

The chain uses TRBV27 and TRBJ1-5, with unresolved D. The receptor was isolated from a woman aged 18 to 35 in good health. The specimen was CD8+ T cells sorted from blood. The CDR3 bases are TGTGCCAGCAGGGAGCTTAGCAATCAGCCCCAGCATTTT. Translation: CASRELSNQPQHF.